This T cell receptor (beta chain) was sequenced during a study of T-cell memory formation after mild COVID-19. Study information: Largely donor-specific sequence clusters came from two donors.

The study's findings and limits: Shrinking CD4+ clones resided mostly in CM and EM, and CD8+ ones in EMRA. Clones contracting over day 15 to 85 were CD4/CD8 balanced, with later expanders leaning CD4+.

V was cut by 1 base and J by 0 bases, with 10 bases left in between. The CDR3 totals 17 residues. The V gene's germline CDR1 is SEHNR and CDR2 FQNEAQ (reference sequence). TCR alpha and TCR beta cDNA libraries carrying sample barcodes and UMIs were produced by 5'RACE using constant-segment primers. TCRdb processed the 5' RACE reads anew with MiXCR; each CDR3 protein has one entry. The sample lists roughly 200,000 distinct CDR3 sequences, 16% occurring once. The sample holds a few counts of this clonotype. What it binds is unknown. The receptor comes from an adult woman who had mild COVID-19 (a few samples of this study predate the infection). Cell type and time point are not known. Material for sequencing was PBMCs or a T cell subset sorted from them (not recorded which). The chain recombines TRBV7-9 with TRBJ2-6; D gene uncertain. The CDR3: CASSLVGQPSGANVLTF. The DNA of the CDR3 is TGTGCCAGCAGCTTAGTAGGGCAACCCTCTGGGGCCAACGTCCTGACTTTC.